This T cell receptor (beta chain) is from a study of T cells in women clearing cervical HPV infection. Study background: Controls were women whose single incident HPV16 infection cleared within 12 months without precancer or cancer. General study points: Combining TCR richness with V gene abundances gave 0.65 to 0.85 AUC.

About this clone: What it recognizes is unknown. The read terminates 3 residues ahead of where the CDR3 ends, so the germline J gene completes it.

The CDR3 length is 13 residues. Germline CDR1 reads SGHRS; CDR2 reads YFSETQ. Method: immunoSEQ multiplex PCR; TCRdb's copy keeps in-frame clones and lacks some. There are 45,000 to 55,000 clones in the sample, with around 1.6% held by the top ten. Sequenced sample: blood buffy coat. The genes are TRBV5-1 and TRBJ1-1, with TRBD1 matching over 9 bases. The sequence was collected from a woman between 18 and 70 years old with a cervical HPV16 infection that either progressed to CIN3+ or cleared (not recorded which). The CDR3 is CASTVPGQGSAFF. The covered CDR3 bases are TGCGCCAGCACCGTCCCGGGACAGGGATCG. The variable domain in full, with the rest retrieved from reference TRBV5-1 and TRBJ1-1, is KAGVTQTPRYLIKTRGQQVTLSCSPISGHRSVSWYQQTPGQGLQFLFEYFSETQRNKGNFPGRFSGRQFSNSRSEMNVSTLELGDSALYLCASTVPGQGSAFFGQGTRLTVV.